Given below is one T cell receptor beta chain in context. This record comes from a study of PD-L1 blockade in urothelial cancer. For the study at large: Atezolizumab at 1,200 mg intravenously every 3 weeks was started by patients in about 2014. Patients' prior chemotherapy regimens numbered 0 to 3. In the patient group, most of the roughly 30 were males with bladder-origin urothelial cancer.

Trimming at V came to 3 bases and at J to 1 base, leaving 1 base not matched to a gene. Germline values: CDR1 MNHEY, CDR2 SVGAGI. This CDR3 has 14 residues. Assay used: immunoSEQ multiplex PCR; TCRdb lists only in-frame clones, some missing. The sample includes tens of thousands of clones, around 88% seen only once; the top ten take approximately 16%. V usage is TRBV6-5 and J usage is TRBJ2-7; 9 bases match TRBD2. Specimen: PBMCs, collected around atezolizumab (anti-PD-L1) treatment. The receptor comes from a man between 60 and 70 years old with urothelial cancer. The CDR3 DNA is TGTGCCAGCAGTTATAGCGGGAGATCCTACGAGCAGTACTTC. Translating it yields CASSYSGRSYEQYF.